This TCR beta chain was identified in a study of shared clonotypes between healthy human individuals. The data were produced by immunoSEQ multiplex PCR, yet TCRdb's version contains in-frame clones alone and is incomplete. Here the sample spans 1.6 million or so clones, about 98.5% being singletons. CDR3 length equals 15 residues. The V gene's germline CDR1 is MNHNS and CDR2 SASEGT. V lost 11 bases and J 4 bases, leaving 23 bases between the germline ends. Splitting of CD4+ cells produced CD45RA+ naive and CD45RA-negative memory subsets. Sequenced: naive CD4+ T cells sorted from blood. Regarding subset: CD45RA+ positively selected. The clonotype originates from a man aged 25 to 40 in good health. The V call is TRBV6-1, the J call TRBJ1-1; TRBD1 is a possible D gene (6 bases). DNA for the CDR3: TGTGCCTCCCAGGCCCCCTGGGGGCGACCCACTGAAGCTTTCTTT. This translates into CASQAPWGRPTEAFF.